The 13 T cell receptor beta chains given below trace back to one sample, sequenced in a study of OX40 agonist ivuxolimab in advanced cancers. TCRdb's table, derived via immunoSEQ multiplex PCR, lists solely in-frame clones and lacks some. The data hold around 130,000 clones, with 90% to 95% observed a single time. The sample here was CD4+ or CD8+ T cells sorted from blood, taken in a trial of the OX40 agonist ivuxolimab. The receptors stem from an adult with an advanced solid tumor such as melanoma, head and neck, liver or kidney cancer.

The V call is TRBV6-1, the J call TRBJ2-2; D is uncertain. Trimming stripped 2 bases from V and 3 bases from J, with 4 bases between. CDR3 length equals 13 residues. Germline CDR1 is MNHNS and CDR2 is SASEGT. The CDR3 reads CASSEQDTGELFF. In DNA, the CDR3 is TGTGCCAGCAGTGAACAGGACACCGGGGAGCTGTTTTTT.

The chain combines TRBV19 with TRBJ1-1, with D maybe TRBD1 (6 bases). CDR3 length: 13 residues. Germline V gene data show CDR1 as LNHDA and CDR2 as SQIVND (reference sequence). V was clipped by 10 bases and J by 5 bases, with 17 bases between them. For the CDR3, the DNA is TGTGCCACCACCTGGGGGGCTAAGACTGAAGCTTTCTTT. Protein sequence: CATTWGAKTEAFF.

The chain joins TRBV11-2 to TRBJ1-2; 11 bases align to TRBD1. The J segment lost 6 bases and the V segment lost 5 bases, leaving 2 bases of the junction unmatched. The CDR3 sequence is 13 residues long. The germline V gene has CDR1 SGHAT and CDR2 FQNNGV. The CDR3 sequence is CASSADRGHGYTF. CDR3 in DNA: TGTGCCAGCAGCGCGGACAGGGGGCATGGCTACACCTTC.

V is TRBV6-5 and J is TRBJ1-2; a weak D match, TRBD1 (5 bases). Trimming took off 5 bases at V and 4 bases at J, with 11 bases between the two ends. The germline V gene encodes CDR1 MNHEY and CDR2 SVGAGI. CDR3 length: 13 residues. The CDR3, as DNA: TGTGCCAGCAGTCGCTCGGGGCCCTATGGCTACACCTTC. The encoded protein is CASSRSGPYGYTF.

J is TRBJ2-3 and V is TRBV7-3, with D unresolved. This CDR3 is built from 14 residues. V lost 2 bases and J 4 bases, leaving 10 bases between the germline ends. CDR1 is SGHTA and CDR2 is FQGTGA in the germline V gene. Here the CDR3 DNA reads TGTGCCAGCAGCTTAGAGAGGTGGGCAGATACGCAGTATTTT. This sequence encodes CASSLERWADTQYF.

The rearrangement links TRBV10-3 to TRBJ2-7; 8 bases are a match to TRBD1. The CDR3 has 13 amino acids. Germline V gives CDR1 ENHRY, CDR2 SYGVKD. J lost 4 bases, V lost 10 bases, and 9 bases had no gene match. The CDR3 DNA is TGTGCCAGCAGGGGGCTAGCGTGGTACGAGCAGTACTTC. Protein product: CASRGLAWYEQYF.

The CDR3 nucleotides read TGTGCCAGCAGGACAGGCGGAACGACTGAAGCTTTCTTT. Amino acids: CASRTGGTTEAFF. V is TRBV7-8 and J is TRBJ1-1, with D maybe TRBD1 (6 bases). Germline V gives CDR1 SGHVS, CDR2 FQNEAQ. The CDR3 loop spans 13 amino acids. The germline V and J ends were trimmed by 6 bases and 5 bases, with 13 bases remaining between them.

This clone occurred once. The chain recombines TRBV7-9 with TRBJ2-1; no clear D gene. Trimming pared 1 base from V and 2 bases from J, leaving 9 bases between. CDR1 and CDR2 from the germline V gene are SEHNR and FQNEAQ (reference sequence). The CDR3 has 15 residues. The CDR3 is CASSLGGGTYNEQFF. The CDR3 bases are TGTGCCAGCAGCTTAGGAGGTGGGACCTACAATGAGCAGTTCTTC.

The chain combines TRBV5-8 with TRBJ2-1; 8 bases are a match to TRBD2. The CDR3 contains 17 residues. V was clipped by 0 bases and J by 1 base; unmatched bases: 6. The V gene's germline CDR1 is SGHTS and CDR2 YDEGEE. The CDR3 coding sequence is TGTGCCAGCAGCTTGGCCAAGACTAGCGCTTCCTACAATGAGCAGTTCTTC. Its protein product is CASSLAKTSASYNEQFF.

V is TRBV5-4 and J is TRBJ1-4; TRBD1 matches 7 bases. The J segment lost 2 bases and the V segment lost 4 bases, leaving 8 bases of the junction unmatched. Germline assignment: CDR1 SGHNT and CDR2 YYREEE (reference sequence). The CDR3 extends over 16 amino acids. The CDR3 loop is CASSPSPTGTNEKLFF. The CDR3 DNA reads TGTGCCAGCAGCCCCTCCCCGACAGGGACTAATGAAAAACTGTTTTTT.

This chain joins TRBV18 and TRBJ2-5; no clear D. Trimming left V 3 bases short and J 1 base short, with 12 bases between. The germline V gene has CDR1 KGHSH and CDR2 LQKENI. This CDR3 is built from 15 residues. CDR3 residues: CASSPQNGPQETQYF. The CDR3 DNA reads TGTGCCAGCTCACCGCAGAACGGACCCCAAGAGACCCAGTACTTC. The full variable domain, rest sourced from reference TRBV18 and TRBJ2-5, is NAGVMQNPRHLVRRRGQEARLRCSPMKGHSHVYWYRQLPEEGLKFMVYLQKENIIDESGMPKERFSAEFPKEGPSILRIQQVVRGDSAAYFCASSPQNGPQETQYFGPGTRLLVL.

The J gene is TRBJ2-4, the V gene TRBV15; perhaps TRBD1 as D (7 bases). This CDR3 has 15 residues. CDR1 is LNHNV, CDR2 YYDKDF, per germline (reference sequence). The V gene lost 0 bases and the J gene lost 8 bases, with 14 bases spanning the gap. CDR3 amino acids: CATSREGRGADIQYF. The CDR3 nucleotides read TGTGCCACCAGCAGAGAGGGCAGGGGGGCGGACATTCAGTACTTC. The whole variable domain, filled in from reference TRBV15 and TRBJ2-4, reads DAMVIQNPRYQVTQFGKPVTLSCSQTLNHNVMYWYQQKSSQAPKLLFHYYDKDFNNEADTPDNFQSRRPNTSFCFLDIRSPGLGDTAMYLCATSREGRGADIQYFGAGTRLSVL.

The gene calls are TRBV6-5 and TRBJ2-2; 8 positions match TRBD1. The CDR3 has 14 residues. Germline V lookup: CDR1 MNHEY, CDR2 SVGAGI. The V segment lost 5 bases and the J segment 4 bases; nucleotides outside the gene matches: 3. The CDR3 DNA reads TGTGCCAGCAGTAGGACAGGGTTCACCGGGGAGCTGTTTTTT. This gives the protein CASSRTGFTGELFF.